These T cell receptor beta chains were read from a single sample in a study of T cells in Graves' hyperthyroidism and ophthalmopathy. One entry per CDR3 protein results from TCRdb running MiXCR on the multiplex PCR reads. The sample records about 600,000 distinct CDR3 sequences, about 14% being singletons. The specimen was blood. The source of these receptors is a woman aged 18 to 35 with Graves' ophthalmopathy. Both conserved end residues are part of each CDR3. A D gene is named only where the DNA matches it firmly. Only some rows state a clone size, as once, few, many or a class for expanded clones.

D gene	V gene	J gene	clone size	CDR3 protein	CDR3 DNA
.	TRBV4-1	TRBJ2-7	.	CASSQGGSPWYEQYF	TGCGCCAGCAGCCAAGGCGGCAGCCCCTGGTACGAGCAGTACTTC
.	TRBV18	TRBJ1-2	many	CASSPTRGIDGYTF	TGTGCCAGCTCACCCACCAGGGGAATTGATGGCTACACCTTC
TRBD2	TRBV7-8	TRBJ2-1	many	CASSLGGGPPENEQFF	TGTGCCAGCAGCTTAGGGGGGGGACCGCCGGAAAATGAGCAGTTCTTC
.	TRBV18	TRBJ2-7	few	CASSPKPGVSYEQYF	TGTGCCAGCTCACCAAAACCGGGCGTCTCCTACGAGCAGTACTTC
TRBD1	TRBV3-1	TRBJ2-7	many	CASSQEGQRSYEQYF	TGTGCCAGCAGCCAAGAGGGACAGAGATCCTACGAGCAGTACTTC
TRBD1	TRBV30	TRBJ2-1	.	CAGSRGWNEQFF	TGTGCCGGAAGCAGGGGGTGGAATGAGCAGTTCTTC
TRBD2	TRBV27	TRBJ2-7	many	CASSRAGVGYEQYF	TGTGCCAGCAGCCGAGCGGGAGTGGGCTACGAGCAGTACTTC
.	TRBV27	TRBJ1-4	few	CASSFSPGGGEKLFF	TGTGCCAGCAGTTTCTCCCCGGGGGGAGGAGAAAAACTGTTTTTT
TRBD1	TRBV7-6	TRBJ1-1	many	CASSLDRGRMTNTEAFF	TGTGCCAGCAGCTTAGACAGGGGGCGTATGACGAACACTGAAGCTTTCTTT
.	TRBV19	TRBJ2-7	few	CASSKSPGQRSYEQYF	TGTGCCAGTAGTAAGTCGCCAGGACAGCGCTCCTACGAGCAGTACTTC
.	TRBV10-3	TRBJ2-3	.	CAIRARTTDTQYF	TGTGCCATCAGGGCTAGGACCACAGATACGCAGTATTTT
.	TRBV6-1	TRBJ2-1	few	CASANGRSLRNEQFF	TGTGCCAGCGCTAACGGGAGATCTCTGAGAAATGAGCAGTTCTTC
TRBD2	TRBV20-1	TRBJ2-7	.	CSARGRLAGASVNEQYF	TGCAGTGCTAGGGGAAGACTAGCGGGAGCGAGCGTCAACGAGCAGTACTTC
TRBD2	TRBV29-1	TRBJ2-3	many	CSVDRTSGSTDTQYF	TGCAGCGTTGATCGGACTAGCGGATCCACAGATACGCAGTATTTT
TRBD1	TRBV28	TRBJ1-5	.	CASSPGTGGFINQPQHF	TGTGCCAGCAGTCCGGGGACAGGGGGCTTTATCAATCAGCCCCAGCATTTT
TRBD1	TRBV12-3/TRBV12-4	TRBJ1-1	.	CASSSFSGQVNTEAFF	TGTGCCAGCAGTTCTTTTAGCGGACAGGTGAACACTGAAGCTTTCTTT
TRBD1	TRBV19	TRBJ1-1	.	CASSIDTGGADTEALF	TGTGCCAGTAGTATAGATACAGGGGGAGCGGACACTGAAGCTCTCTTT
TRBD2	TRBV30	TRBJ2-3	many	CAWTSGLDTQYF	TGTGCCTGGACTAGCGGGTTGGATACGCAGTATTTT
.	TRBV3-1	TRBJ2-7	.	CASSPQVAPTYEQYF	TGTGCCAGCAGCCCCCAAGTGGCACCCACCTACGAGCAGTACTTC
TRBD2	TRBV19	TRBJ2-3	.	CASSGLAGGPDTQYF	TGTGCCAGTAGCGGACTAGCGGGAGGGCCCGATACGCAGTATTTT
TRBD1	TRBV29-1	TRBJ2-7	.	CSVEARGTGVYEQYF	TGCAGCGTTGAAGCTCGGGGGACAGGGGTGTACGAGCAGTACTTC
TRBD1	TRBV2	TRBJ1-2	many	CASSPTLDRGVGGYTF	TGTGCCAGCAGCCCAACTCTCGACAGGGGCGTTGGTGGCTACACCTTC
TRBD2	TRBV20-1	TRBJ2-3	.	CSVRGLAGPSTDTQYF	TGCAGTGTTCGGGGACTAGCGGGGCCTAGCACAGATACGCAGTATTTT
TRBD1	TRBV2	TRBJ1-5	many	CASSRTGVQPQHF	TGTGCCAGCAGTAGGACAGGGGTTCAGCCCCAGCATTTT
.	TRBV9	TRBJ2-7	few	CASSVGQGHEQYF	TGTGCCAGCAGCGTAGGGCAGGGCCACGAGCAGTACTTC
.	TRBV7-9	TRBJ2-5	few	CASSLETFPGTQYF	TGTGCCAGCAGCTTGGAAACATTCCCAGGGACCCAGTACTTC
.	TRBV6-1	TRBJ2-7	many	CASLFYETEPYEQYF	TGTGCCAGCCTCTTCTACGAGACAGAACCCTACGAGCAGTACTTC
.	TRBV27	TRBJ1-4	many	CASSPGTGLGIPVRKLFF	TGTGCCAGCAGTCCGGGGACCGGCCTCGGGATACCTGTACGAAAACTGTTTTTT
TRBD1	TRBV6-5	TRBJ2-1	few	CASSYSRGRGRYNEQFF	TGTGCCAGCAGTTATTCACGGGGCAGGGGGCGTTATAATGAGCAGTTCTTC
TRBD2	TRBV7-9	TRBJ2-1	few	CASSWTSLGKNEQFF	TGTGCCAGCAGCTGGACTAGCCTAGGAAAGAATGAGCAGTTCTTC
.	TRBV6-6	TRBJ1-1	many	CASSYSTSWKSEQGGMNTEAFF	TGTGCCAGCAGTTACTCGACTTCGTGGAAAAGCGAACAGGGCGGGATGAACACTGAAGCTTTCTTT
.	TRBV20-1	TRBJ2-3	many	CSASWQGSGTQYF	TGCAGTGCTAGCTGGCAGGGAAGTGGTACGCAGTATTTT
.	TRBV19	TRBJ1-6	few	CASTTTGRGGNSPLHF	TGTGCCAGTACCACTACTGGCAGGGGAGGAAATTCACCCCTCCACTTT
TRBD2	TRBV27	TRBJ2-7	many	CASTAGTSGSTSYEQYF	TGTGCCAGCACCGCAGGGACTAGCGGGAGCACCTCCTACGAGCAGTACTTC
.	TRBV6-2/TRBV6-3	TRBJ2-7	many	CASSYNAGSYEQYF	TGTGCCAGCAGTTACAATGCGGGGTCCTACGAGCAGTACTTC
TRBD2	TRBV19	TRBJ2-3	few	CASSREGPDTQYF	TGTGCCAGTAGTAGGGAGGGTCCAGATACGCAGTATTTT
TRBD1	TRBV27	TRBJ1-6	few	CASSLFGTAYSPLHF	TGTGCCAGCAGTTTATTCGGGACAGCTTATTCACCCCTCCACTTT
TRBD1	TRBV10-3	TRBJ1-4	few	CAISESQGAGEKLFF	TGTGCCATCAGTGAGTCACAGGGGGCTGGGGAAAAACTGTTTTTT
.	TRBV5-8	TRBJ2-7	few	CASSPGTTNNYEQYF	TGTGCCAGCAGCCCCGGGACGACAAATAACTACGAGCAGTACTTC
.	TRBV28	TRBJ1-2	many	CASSLIGGYGYTF	TGTGCCAGCAGTTTAATTGGTGGTTATGGCTACACCTTC
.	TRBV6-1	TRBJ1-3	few	CASRFWATSGNTIYF	TGTGCCAGCAGGTTTTGGGCCACCTCTGGAAACACCATATATTTT
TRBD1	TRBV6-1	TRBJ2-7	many	CASSFRTGRTYEQYF	TGTGCCAGCAGTTTCAGGACAGGACGGACCTACGAGCAGTACTTC
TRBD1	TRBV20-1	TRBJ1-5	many	CSARGLSDRGMDQPQHF	TGCAGTGCTAGGGGGCTCTCGGACAGGGGTATGGATCAGCCCCAGCATTTT
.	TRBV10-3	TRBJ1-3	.	CAISDPRPGRGFSGNTIYF	TGTGCCATCAGTGACCCCCGACCGGGACGGGGGTTCTCTGGAAACACCATATATTTT
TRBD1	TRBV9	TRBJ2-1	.	CASSSRDRARNEQFF	TGTGCCAGCAGCTCCCGGGACAGGGCTAGGAATGAGCAGTTCTTC
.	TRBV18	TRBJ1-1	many	CASSPLSPNTEAFF	TGTGCCAGCTCACCACTTTCCCCTAACACTGAAGCTTTCTTT
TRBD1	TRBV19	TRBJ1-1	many	CASSNRGWTEAFF	TGTGCCAGTAGTAACAGGGGGTGGACTGAAGCTTTCTTT
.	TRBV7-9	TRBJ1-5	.	CASSPPGRSDSNQPQHF	TGTGCCAGCAGCCCCCCGGGACGGAGCGATAGCAATCAGCCCCAGCATTTT
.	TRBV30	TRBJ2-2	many	CAWNTGTLVGELFF	TGTGCCTGGAACACCGGGACGCTCGTTGGGGAGCTGTTTTTT